Listed below are T cell receptor beta chains from one sample, sequenced in a study of cytomegalovirus exposure and HLA in healthy donors. Clones were read by immunoSEQ multiplex PCR, and TCRdb kept only the in-frame ones, dropping some. The sample includes some 200,000 clones, about 59% of them seen just once. Sequencing was carried out using PBMCs. Source of these receptors: a man aged 40-49 years in good health and CMV-seronegative. Each CDR3 is given with its conserved first and last residue. Fields, in order: D gene, V gene, clone size, J gene, CDR3 DNA, CDR3 protein. D genes are given only for firm matches. Size tells how often a clone was seen (once, few, many) or the class of an expanded clone, and some rows leave it out.

D gene: NA
V gene: TRBV6-6
clone size: NA
J gene: TRBJ1-3
CDR3 DNA: TGTGCCAGCAGTTCCGCCGTTATAGCTGGAAACACCATATATTTT
CDR3 protein: CASSSAVIAGNTIYF

D gene: NA
V gene: TRBV7-2
clone size: NA
J gene: TRBJ2-5
CDR3 DNA: TGTGCCAGCAGCTTAGAGGAGGGTAGAATAGGGGAGACCCAGTACTTC
CDR3 protein: CASSLEEGRIGETQYF

D gene: TRBD1
V gene: TRBV4-1
clone size: NA
J gene: TRBJ1-1
CDR3 DNA: TGCGCCAGCAGCCAAAGCGGACAGGGGGACACTGAAGCTTTCTTT
CDR3 protein: CASSQSGQGDTEAFF

D gene: NA
V gene: TRBV12-5
clone size: NA
J gene: TRBJ2-2
CDR3 DNA: TGTGCCCAAGGGGGTTCGGCAGGGGGGAGGGAGCTGTTTTTT
CDR3 protein: CAQGGSAGGRELFF

D gene: TRBD2
V gene: TRBV9
clone size: NA
J gene: TRBJ2-1
CDR3 DNA: TGTGCCAGCAGCACCCTGACTAGCGGGGGGAATGAGCAGTTCTTC
CDR3 protein: CASSTLTSGGNEQFF

D gene: NA
V gene: TRBV6-1
clone size: once
J gene: TRBJ2-7
CDR3 DNA: TGTGCCAGCAGTGAGGAAGCGACTATTTCCTACGAGCAGTACTTC
CDR3 protein: CASSEEATISYEQYF

D gene: TRBD1
V gene: TRBV28
clone size: NA
J gene: TRBJ2-7
CDR3 DNA: TGTGCCAGCAGTTCACACCCCGGGACAGGAACCTCCTACGAGCAGTACTTC
CDR3 protein: CASSSHPGTGTSYEQYF

D gene: TRBD2
V gene: TRBV7-8
clone size: NA
J gene: TRBJ2-3
CDR3 DNA: TGTGCCAGCGGACTAGCGGGCAGCACAGATACGCAGTATTTT
CDR3 protein: CASGLAGSTDTQYF

D gene: TRBD2
V gene: TRBV7-6
clone size: NA
J gene: TRBJ2-5
CDR3 DNA: TGTGCCAGCAGCTTAGTCGGGGGGCAAGAGACCCAGTACTTC
CDR3 protein: CASSLVGGQETQYF

D gene: TRBD1
V gene: TRBV30
clone size: few
J gene: TRBJ1-1
CDR3 DNA: TGTGCCTGGAGGGGGGACAGATTTATGAACACTGAAGCTTTCTTT
CDR3 protein: CAWRGDRFMNTEAFF

D gene: NA
V gene: TRBV6-5
clone size: NA
J gene: TRBJ1-5
CDR3 DNA: TGTGCCAGCAGGGGGGGGAGCAATCAGCCCCAGCATTTT
CDR3 protein: CASRGGSNQPQHF

D gene: NA
V gene: TRBV5-5
clone size: NA
J gene: TRBJ2-7
CDR3 DNA: TGTGCCAGCAGCTTGGGGGACACCTCTTACGAGCAGTACTTC
CDR3 protein: CASSLGDTSYEQYF

D gene: NA
V gene: TRBV29-1
clone size: NA
J gene: TRBJ1-5
CDR3 DNA: TGCAGCGTGGCAGTTTTTGGAGGCAATCAGCCCCAGCATTTT
CDR3 protein: CSVAVFGGNQPQHF

D gene: NA
V gene: TRBV18
clone size: few
J gene: TRBJ2-7
CDR3 DNA: TGTGCCAGCTCACCGGGGCAGAACTACGAGCAGTACTTC
CDR3 protein: CASSPGQNYEQYF

D gene: NA
V gene: TRBV7-2
clone size: few
J gene: TRBJ2-7
CDR3 DNA: TGTGCCAGCAGCCGGAGTAGACAGTACGAGCAGTACTTC
CDR3 protein: CASSRSRQYEQYF

D gene: TRBD1
V gene: TRBV2
clone size: NA
J gene: TRBJ2-7
CDR3 DNA: TGTGCCAGCAGCGTAGACAGGGGGCCGGCCTACGAGCAGTACTTC
CDR3 protein: CASSVDRGPAYEQYF

D gene: NA
V gene: TRBV4-2
clone size: NA
J gene: TRBJ2-7
CDR3 DNA: TGTGCCAGCAGCCAAGTGCAGGATTCCTACGAGCAGTACTTC
CDR3 protein: CASSQVQDSYEQYF

D gene: TRBD2
V gene: TRBV6-1
clone size: few
J gene: TRBJ2-2
CDR3 DNA: TGTGCCAGCAGTGTGAGCGGGAGGAGCACCGGGGAGCTGTTTTTT
CDR3 protein: CASSVSGRSTGELFF

D gene: NA
V gene: TRBV27
clone size: NA
J gene: TRBJ1-1
CDR3 DNA: TGTGCCAGCAAAGAATACCCCGGGAGGGTGAACACTGAAGCTTTCTTT
CDR3 protein: CASKEYPGRVNTEAFF

D gene: TRBD1
V gene: TRBV30
clone size: NA
J gene: TRBJ1-2
CDR3 DNA: TGTGCCTGGAGCGCCGGGACAGGGATTATGGGCTACACCTTC
CDR3 protein: CAWSAGTGIMGYTF

D gene: NA
V gene: TRBV6-5
clone size: NA
J gene: TRBJ1-1
CDR3 DNA: TGTGCCAGCAGCCAAAACCGGGGGGCGAGTGAAGCTTTCTTT
CDR3 protein: CASSQNRGASEAFF

D gene: NA
V gene: TRBV7-8
clone size: NA
J gene: TRBJ1-2
CDR3 DNA: TGTGCCAGCAGCTTAGCGACGTGGGAAGGGGGTGGCTACACCTTC
CDR3 protein: CASSLATWEGGGYTF

D gene: NA
V gene: TRBV7-9
clone size: few
J gene: TRBJ1-1
CDR3 DNA: TGTGCCAGCAGCTCGTCCCAACGGACTGAAGCTTTCTTT
CDR3 protein: CASSSSQRTEAFF

D gene: NA
V gene: TRBV28
clone size: NA
J gene: TRBJ1-6
CDR3 DNA: TGTGCCAGCAGTTTAGGGGGGAATTCTTCACCCCTCCACTTT
CDR3 protein: CASSLGGNSSPLHF

D gene: NA
V gene: TRBV30
clone size: NA
J gene: TRBJ2-7
CDR3 DNA: TGTGCCTGGAGCGCTACTTCCTACGAGCAGTACTTC
CDR3 protein: CAWSATSYEQYF

D gene: NA
V gene: TRBV7-6
clone size: NA
J gene: TRBJ1-1
CDR3 DNA: TGTGCCAGCAGACTGGACAGGAACACTGAAGCTTTCTTT
CDR3 protein: CASRLDRNTEAFF

D gene: NA
V gene: TRBV9
clone size: few
J gene: TRBJ1-3
CDR3 DNA: TGTGCCAGCAGCGCCTATTCCCCGGACAGCATGCAAAGCTCTGGAAACACCATATATTTT
CDR3 protein: CASSAYSPDSMQSSGNTIYF

D gene: NA
V gene: TRBV5-5
clone size: NA
J gene: TRBJ2-1
CDR3 DNA: TGTGCCAGCAGCGCCCGCCCTGCGGCGGATGAGCAGTTCTTC
CDR3 protein: CASSARPAADEQFF